These 10 T cell receptor beta chains came from one sample sequenced in a study of T cell changes during pregnancy in multiple sclerosis. Clones were sequenced by immunoSEQ multiplex PCR, and TCRdb holds only the in-frame ones, with some missing. The repertoire holds approximately 30,000 clones, with 85% to 90% as singletons. The starting material was CD8+ T cells from peripheral blood mononuclear cells, obtained before pregnancy. These receptors all stem from a female donor with multiple sclerosis, enrolled in a pregnancy study.

The V gene is TRBV9, the J gene TRBJ1-1, with D maybe TRBD1 (5 bases). Trimming took 1 base from V and 1 from J, leaving 17 bases between them. Germline V gene data show CDR1 as SGDLS and CDR2 as YYNGEE. The CDR3 has 17 amino acids. This CDR3 is CASSVSVKTAANTEAFF. CDR3 sequence (DNA): TGTGCCAGCAGCGTATCCGTAAAGACAGCAGCGAACACTGAAGCTTTCTTT.

This clone appeared a few times. This chain links TRBV27 with TRBJ2-1; 10 bases are shared with TRBD2. The CDR3 totals 15 residues. V was clipped by 3 bases and J by 6 bases; unmatched bases: 5. Germline CDR1 is MNHEY and CDR2 is SMNVEV (reference sequence). DNA for the CDR3: TGTGCCAGCAGTTTTAGCGGGGGGCCACCCAATGAGCAGTTCTTC. As protein: CASSFSGGPPNEQFF.

The chain recombines TRBV5-1 with TRBJ1-1, with D uncertain. V shed 3 bases and J shed 3 bases, with 9 bases lying between them. Germline CDR1 is SGHRS and CDR2 is YFSETQ. The CDR3 loop spans 13 amino acids. CDR3 sequence (DNA): TGCGCCAGCAGCTCAGACACGGACACTGAAGCTTTCTTT. Its protein product is CASSSDTDTEAFF.

The chain couples TRBV29-1 to TRBJ1-4; D gene ambiguous. Germline CDR1 and CDR2: SQVTM and ANQGSEA. Deletions cut 6 bases from V and 1 base from J, with 6 bases between. The CDR3 extends over 12 amino acids. The CDR3 coding sequence is TGCAGCGTCTGCGAAACTAATGAAAAACTGTTTTTT. It yields the protein CSVCETNEKLFF.

The chain carries TRBV5-1 and TRBJ1-4, with 7 positions matching TRBD1. Germline V gene sequence: CDR1 SGHRS, CDR2 YFSETQ. V dropped 4 bases and J dropped 8; count of bases not matched to a gene: 11. The CDR3 runs to 15 residues. This chain's CDR3 is CASSRRRGLEEKLFF. The CDR3 nucleotides read TGCGCCAGCAGCCGCCGCAGGGGGTTAGAAGAAAAACTGTTTTTT.

V gene TRBV10-2 combines with J gene TRBJ2-6, with D possibly matching TRBD1 (6 bases). The V end lost 8 bases, the J end lost 2 bases, and 16 bases lay between the germline ends. The germline V gene encodes CDR1 WSHSY and CDR2 SAAADI. The CDR3 has 16 residues. In DNA, the CDR3 is TGCGCCAGCGCAAATACAGGGTATCCTGGGGCCAACGTCCTGACTTTC. Amino acid sequence: CASANTGYPGANVLTF.

The rearrangement joins TRBV5-5 to TRBJ1-1; the D gene is possibly TRBD1 (6 bases). Trimming left V 4 bases short and J 8 bases short, with 15 bases between. The CDR3 sequence is 13 residues long. The V gene's germline CDR1 is SGHKS and CDR2 YYEKEE (reference sequence). The CDR3 sequence is CASSPWGGTEAFF. DNA for the CDR3: TGTGCCAGCAGCCCTTGGGGTGGGACAGAAGCTTTCTTT.

J is TRBJ1-2 and V is TRBV13; 7 positions agree with TRBD1. CDR1 is PRHDT and CDR2 is FYEKMQ in the germline V gene (reference sequence). The CDR3 has 16 residues. V lost 0 bases, J lost 4 bases, and 8 bases stayed unmatched. The CDR3 region has the DNA TGTGCCAGCAGCTTAGGGTTACAGGGGCCCTCCTATGGCTACACCTTC. Protein sequence: CASSLGLQGPSYGYTF.

The genes are TRBV4-3 and TRBJ2-6; D might be TRBD2 (5 bases). Germline CDR1 and CDR2: LGHNA and YSLEER. The CDR3 has 16 amino acids. V was clipped by 0 bases and J by 3 bases, with 9 bases between them. The CDR3 loop is CASSQDGSVGANVLTF. Written as DNA, the CDR3 is TGCGCCAGCAGCCAAGATGGTAGCGTTGGGGCCAACGTCCTGACTTTC.

The rearrangement links TRBV7-3 to TRBJ2-1, with 12 nucleotides matching TRBD2. V shed 3 bases, J shed 7 bases, and the junction held 1 base outside the gene matches. The CDR3 is 14 residues long. Germline V gene lookup returns CDR1 SGHTA and CDR2 FQGTGA. CDR3 amino acids: CASSFLAGGNEQFF. The CDR3 DNA reads TGTGCCAGCAGCTTCCTAGCGGGGGGGAATGAGCAGTTCTTC.